This TCR beta chain was captured by sequencing in a study of T cell repertoires in cytomegalovirus infection. One entry per CDR3 protein results from TCRdb running MiXCR on the reads. This table holds around 140,000 distinct CDR3 sequences, 30% to 40% found once. CDR3 length: 15 amino acids. The V gene's germline CDR1 is SGHTA and CDR2 FQGNSA. The V end lost 4 bases, the J end lost 9 bases, and 16 bases lay between the germline ends. This clonotype has at least ten counts. Antigen: not known. Sequencing was performed on CD8+ T cells from cultured PBMCs, taken from culture after CMV antigen stimulation. The chain couples TRBV7-2 to TRBJ1-6; D remains ambiguous. The receptor comes from a human donor in good health (CMV status not recorded). Some clones in this sample may be carry-over from other donors' samples. The CDR3 loop is CASSSDPLRISPLHF. In DNA, the CDR3 is TGTGCCAGCAGCTCGGACCCCCTTAGAATTTCACCCCTCCACTTT.